This T cell receptor (beta chain) was identified in a study of identical twins. Study outcomes and limitations: Out-of-frame alpha sequences shared by twins were enriched for low generation probability.

Notes on this clonotype: What it recognizes is unknown.

Each CDR3 protein is one row after TCRdb ran MiXCR on the 5' RACE reads. Of about 340,000 distinct CDR3 sequences listed, approximately 9.1% are singletons. CDR1 and CDR2 (germline): MNHEY, SMNVEV (reference sequence). The CDR3 is 16 amino acids. Losses at the gene ends were 5 bases for V and 5 bases for J; bases not matched to a gene: 7. This clonotype was obtained from a woman in her forties or fifties in good health. The chain is built from TRBV27 and TRBJ2-3; 13 bases line up with TRBD2. The sample taken for sequencing was naive T cells sorted from blood. This CDR3 reads CASSLRTSGSLDTQYF. CDR3 DNA: TGTGCCAGCAGTCTCAGGACTAGCGGGAGTCTAGATACGCAGTATTTT.